The 29 T cell receptor beta chains in this list originate from one sample, sequenced in a study of a mutant IDH1 vaccine in newly diagnosed glioma. Only in-frame clones appear in the TCRdb table, and some are missing; sequencing was by immunoSEQ multiplex PCR. The data show roughly 44,000 clones, around 81% seen once. Time point: week 35, safety follow-up. Every vaccination contained 300 ug of the mutant IDH1 20-mer peptide and was paired with topical imiquimod. The antigens for these receptors are not known. The sample in question was PBMCs, obtained from a glioma patient whose treatment included an IDH1 peptide vaccine. All receptors derive from a woman aged 40 to 50 with glioma. Some clones in this sample may be carry-over from other donors' samples.

Here the CDR3 DNA reads TGTGCCAGTAGTACGGTACGGGACCACCTGGTTCGGCAGTACTTC. Residues: CASSTVRDHLVRQYF. The chain is built from TRBV19 and TRBJ2-7; possibly TRBD1 or TRBD2 for D (5 bases each). The germline V and J ends were trimmed by 4 bases and 9 bases, with 22 bases remaining between them. This CDR3 has 15 amino acids. Per germline, CDR1 LNHDA and CDR2 SQIVND (reference sequence).

This clone was counted a few times. The rearrangement links TRBV28 to TRBJ2-7, with TRBD2 as a possible D gene (6 bases). Germline assignment: CDR1 MDHEN and CDR2 SYDVKM. The CDR3 sequence is 13 residues long. The V and J ends lost 3 bases and 5 bases respectively, with 11 bases between them. This chain's CDR3 is CASSFEGRNEQYF. DNA for the CDR3: TGTGCCAGCAGTTTTGAGGGGAGGAACGAGCAGTACTTC.

The chain uses TRBV7-6 and TRBJ2-2, with TRBD1 identical over 9 bases. CDR1 and CDR2 (germline): SGHVS, FNYEAQ. This CDR3 has 12 residues. Trimming at V came to 4 bases and at J to 10 bases, leaving 1 base not matched to a gene. CDR3 residues: CASSWTGEELFF. CDR3 bases: TGTGCCAGCAGCTGGACAGGGGAGGAGCTGTTTTTT.

The chain uses TRBV7-3 and TRBJ2-6; 16 bases agree with TRBD2. This CDR3 contains 19 residues. Losses at the gene ends were 5 bases for V and 2 bases for J; bases not matched to a gene: 6. Looked up from germline, CDR1 is SGHTA and CDR2 is FQGTGA. The CDR3 DNA reads as TGTGCCAGCAGCCCGGGGACTAGCGGGGGGGCCGCTGGGGCCAACGTCCTGACTTTC. It specifies CASSPGTSGGAAGANVLTF.

This chain's CDR3 is CASSPGSGGLFEQFF. In DNA form, the CDR3 reads TGTGCCAGCAGCCCAGGGTCGGGGGGGCTGTTTGAGCAGTTCTTC. The chain uses TRBV7-2 and TRBJ2-1; the match to TRBD2 covers 8 bases. This CDR3 is 15 amino acids long. Germline V CDR1 and CDR2: SGHTA, FQGNSA. J lost 9 bases, V lost 5 bases, and 12 bases had no gene match.

This clone has more than one count but fewer than ten. The chain joins TRBV7-2 to TRBJ1-6; tentative D call: TRBD1 (5 bases). Trimming took 4 bases from V and 9 from J, leaving 13 bases between them. The length of the CDR3 is 14 residues. CDR1 and CDR2 (germline): SGHTA, FQGNSA. The CDR3: CASSYRLHASPLHF. CDR3 DNA sequence: TGTGCCAGCAGCTACAGGCTCCACGCTTCACCCCTCCACTTT. Variable domain in full (rest from reference TRBV7-2 and TRBJ1-6): GAGVSQSPSNKVTEKGKDVELRCDPISGHTALYWYRQSLGQGLEFLIYFQGNSAPDKSGLPSDRFSAERTGGSVSTLTIQRTQQEDSAVYLCASSYRLHASPLHFGNGTRLTVT.

A single count supports this clone. V is TRBV4-2 and J is TRBJ1-2; no definite D call. V lost 0 bases to trimming and J lost 7 bases, with 9 bases between them. The CDR3 consists of 13 residues. Germline V gene lookup returns CDR1 LGHNA and CDR2 YNFKEQ. The CDR3 nucleotides read TGTGCCAGCAGCCAAGAGGTGGACCTTGGCTACACCTTC. Protein sequence: CASSQEVDLGYTF.

The chain employs TRBV29-1 and TRBJ1-5, with 7 nucleotides matching TRBD1. This CDR3 contains 13 residues. J was trimmed by 3 bases and V by 4 bases; bases with no gene match: 3. The germline gives CDR1 SQVTM, CDR2 ANQGSEA. The CDR3 reads CSVGDSNNQPQHF. In nucleotides, the CDR3 is TGCAGCGTTGGGGACAGCAACAATCAGCCCCAGCATTTT.

The V gene is TRBV11-2, the J gene TRBJ2-7; 7 nucleotides align to TRBD1. Germline V CDR1 and CDR2: SGHAT, FQNNGV. There are 16 residues in the CDR3. V was clipped by 7 bases and J by 5 bases; unmatched bases: 17. Here the CDR3 DNA reads TGTGCCAGCAAGACGACAGGGTTTGGTGGACTCAACGAGCAGTACTTC. It yields the protein CASKTTGFGGLNEQYF.

This clone is a singleton in its sample. The chain has TRBV11-2 and TRBJ2-2, with D maybe TRBD1 (5 bases). Germline CDR1 SGHAT, CDR2 FQNNGV. Trimming took 1 base from V and 5 from J, leaving 8 bases between them. This CDR3 contains 14 residues. CDR3 coding DNA: TGTGCCAGCAGCTTAGGCCAGGGAACCGGGGAGCTGTTTTTT. This sequence encodes CASSLGQGTGELFF.

J is TRBJ1-5 and V is TRBV27; D is perhaps TRBD1 (5 bases). The CDR3 length is 15 residues. V was shortened by 0 bases and J by 2 bases, with 8 bases between the two germline ends. Germline CDR1 is MNHEY and CDR2 is SMNVEV (reference sequence). The CDR3 sequence is CASSLSWDGNQPQHF. The CDR3 DNA sequence: TGTGCCAGCAGTTTATCGTGGGACGGCAATCAGCCCCAGCATTTT.

The genes are TRBV6-5 and TRBJ2-7; 9 nucleotides line up with TRBD1. From germline, CDR1 is MNHEY and CDR2 SVGAGI. V was pared by 5 bases and J by 1 base, with 6 bases of the junction left unmatched. This CDR3 comprises 15 residues. The CDR3 sequence: CASSRTGVGSYEQYF. The CDR3 DNA follows: TGTGCCAGCAGTCGGACAGGGGTCGGGTCCTACGAGCAGTACTTC.

V gene TRBV4-1 combines with J gene TRBJ2-5, with D uncertain. Deletions cut 3 bases from V and 5 bases from J, with 13 bases between. Germline lookup yields CDR1 MGHRA and CDR2 YSYEKL. The CDR3 is 14 amino acids. The CDR3 DNA reads as TGCGCCAGCAGCCATCAAGAGTGGTCGGAGACCCAGTACTTC. It encodes CASSHQEWSETQYF.

The chain joins TRBV5-6 to TRBJ1-1, with D possibly TRBD1 on 5 matching bases. The germline V and J ends were trimmed by 4 bases and 5 bases, with 21 bases remaining between them. The V gene's germline CDR1 is SGHDT and CDR2 YYEEEE. This CDR3 has 16 residues. CDR3 coding DNA: TGTGCCAGCAGCCCGACCCGGGGCAGGGCTTGGACTGAAGCTTTCTTT. This gives the protein CASSPTRGRAWTEAFF.

The table lists this clone with a few counts. V is TRBV7-9 and J is TRBJ1-2; TRBD1 matches at 7 bases. The CDR3 length is 15 residues. Trimming took 3 bases from V and 5 from J; bases not matched to a gene: 9. CDR1 is SEHNR and CDR2 is FQNEAQ in the germline V gene (reference sequence). CDR3 region: CASSFLQGPLYGYTF. CDR3 in DNA: TGTGCCAGCAGCTTCCTACAGGGGCCGCTATATGGCTACACCTTC. The variable domain in full, with the rest retrieved from reference TRBV7-9 and TRBJ1-2, is DTGVSQNPRHKITKRGQNVTFRCDPISEHNRLYWYRQTLGQGPEFLTYFQNEAQLEKSRLLSDRFSAERPKGSFSTLEIQRTEQGDSAMYLCASSFLQGPLYGYTFGSGTRLTVV.

This chain connects TRBV7-3 to TRBJ1-2; a possible D gene is TRBD1 (6 bases). This CDR3 is 13 amino acids long. CDR1 and CDR2 (germline): SGHTA, FQGTGA. Trimming stripped 2 bases from V and 5 bases from J, with 9 bases between. CDR3 region: CASSLGGTYGYTF. In nucleotides, the CDR3 is TGTGCCAGCAGCTTAGGAGGGACATATGGCTACACCTTC. The complete variable domain, with remaining parts taken from reference TRBV7-3 and TRBJ1-2, reads GAGVSQTPSNKVTEKGKYVELRCDPISGHTALYWYRQSLGQGPEFLIYFQGTGAADDSGLPNDRFFAVRPEGSVSTLKIQRTERGDSAVYLCASSLGGTYGYTFGSGTRLTVV.

The J gene is TRBJ2-7, the V gene TRBV5-1; no definite D call. The V end lost 0 bases, the J end lost 0 bases, and 13 bases lay between the germline ends. CDR3 length: 16 amino acids. The germline gives CDR1 SGHRS, CDR2 YFSETQ. CDR3 amino acids: CASSLAGPPSSYEQYF. The CDR3 DNA sequence: TGCGCCAGCAGCTTGGCTGGTCCACCAAGCTCCTACGAGCAGTACTTC.

The rearrangement uses TRBV19 and TRBJ2-1; D might be TRBD2 (5 bases). The CDR3 spans 12 residues. Germline-derived CDR1 and CDR2 are LNHDA and SQIVND (reference sequence). The V and J ends lost 6 bases and 2 bases respectively, with 5 bases between them. This CDR3 reads CASRGAYNEQFF. The CDR3, as DNA: TGTGCCAGTAGGGGAGCCTACAATGAGCAGTTCTTC.

This clone was observed a handful of times. The chain couples TRBV11-2 to TRBJ2-7; D is perhaps TRBD1 (7 bases). Germline V CDR1 and CDR2: SGHAT, FQNNGV. The CDR3 runs to 14 residues. The germline V and J ends were trimmed by 5 bases and 3 bases, with 14 bases remaining between them. The CDR3 reads CASSEAGGNYEQYF. The CDR3 bases are TGTGCCAGCAGCGAGGCAGGGGGGAACTACGAGCAGTACTTC. The full variable domain, completed using reference TRBV11-2 and TRBJ2-7, is EAGVAQSPRYKIIEKRQSVAFWCNPISGHATLYWYQQILGQGPKLLIQFQNNGVVDDSQLPKDRFSAERLKGVDSTLKIQPAKLEDSAVYLCASSEAGGNYEQYFGPGTRLTVT.

This chain links TRBV7-2 with TRBJ2-6; tentative D call: TRBD1 (8 bases). The V and J ends lost 5 bases and 0 bases respectively, with 20 bases between them. This CDR3 region has 19 residues. Germline-derived CDR1 and CDR2 are SGHTA and FQGNSA. Written as DNA, the CDR3 is TGTGCCAGCAGCCCGAACAGGGGGGGCATTTACTCTGGGGCCAACGTCCTGACTTTC. Translation gives CASSPNRGGIYSGANVLTF. Using reference TRBV7-2 and TRBJ2-6 for the parts outside the CDR3, the full variable domain is GAGVSQSPSNKVTEKGKDVELRCDPISGHTALYWYRQSLGQGLEFLIYFQGNSAPDKSGLPSDRFSAERTGGSVSTLTIQRTQQEDSAVYLCASSPNRGGIYSGANVLTFGAGSRLTVL.

This sequence joins TRBV7-2 and TRBJ2-6, with D perhaps matching TRBD2 (5 bases). The CDR3 covers 16 residues. The V gene's germline CDR1 is SGHTA and CDR2 FQGNSA. V lost 5 bases and J lost 2, with 13 bases in between. The CDR3 region has the DNA TGTGCCAGCAGCCCCGACGCTAGCCCTGGGGCCAACGTCCTGACTTTC. It specifies CASSPDASPGANVLTF.

V gene TRBV4-2 combines with J gene TRBJ2-1; 11 bases line up with TRBD2. The CDR3 length is 15 residues. After removal of 5 bases from V and 6 bases from J, the junction contained 6 bases not matched to a gene. Germline V gives CDR1 LGHNA, CDR2 YNFKEQ. For the CDR3, the DNA is TGTGCCAGCAGCGTCACTAGCGGGAGTGGCAATGAGCAGTTCTTC. Protein sequence: CASSVTSGSGNEQFF.

The rearrangement uses TRBV13 and TRBJ2-7; TRBD2 agrees at 11 bases. CDR1 and CDR2 (germline): PRHDT, FYEKMQ (reference sequence). The CDR3 runs 16 residues. Trimming removed 7 bases from V and 4 bases from J; junction bases left unmatched: 12. In nucleotides, the CDR3 is TGTGCCAGCACTAGCGGGAGGATGAGTTCTGAGTACGAGCAGTACTTC. Amino acids: CASTSGRMSSEYEQYF.

The CDR3 nucleotides read TGTGCCAGCAGTCCTACCCTCTCGGACAGGGGATACGGGGGACTGTTTTTT. Its translation is CASSPTLSDRGYGGLFF. The chain is built from TRBV28 and TRBJ1-4; TRBD1 matches 9 bases. Looked up from germline, CDR1 is MDHEN and CDR2 is SYDVKM. CDR3 size: 17 residues. V lost 5 bases, J lost 13 bases, and 20 bases stayed unmatched. Variable domain in full (rest from reference TRBV28 and TRBJ1-4): DVKVTQSSRYLVKRTGEKVFLECVQDMDHENMFWYRQDPGLGLRLIYFSYDVKMKEKGDIPEGYSVSREKKERFSLILESASTNQTSMYLCASSPTLSDRGYGGLFFGSGTQLSVL.

The rearrangement uses TRBV7-2 and TRBJ2-3; tentatively, D is TRBD2 (5 bases). The V end lost 5 bases, the J end lost 0 bases, and 12 bases lay between the germline ends. The germline CDR1 and CDR2 sequences are SGHTA and FQGNSA. The CDR3 spans 15 residues. The CDR3: CASSMDLTSTDTQYF. The DNA for the CDR3 is TGTGCCAGCAGCATGGACTTAACTAGCACAGATACGCAGTATTTT.

This clone was observed a single time. The chain recombines TRBV5-6 with TRBJ1-2, with 7 positions matching TRBD1. Looked up from germline, CDR1 is SGHDT and CDR2 is YYEEEE. This CDR3 spans 16 amino acids. Trimming at V came to 4 bases and at J to 4 bases, leaving 13 bases not matched to a gene. This chain's CDR3 is CASSQLRQGPIYGYTF. CDR3 nucleotides: TGTGCCAGCAGCCAGTTGCGACAGGGTCCTATCTATGGCTACACCTTC.

The chain couples TRBV4-2 to TRBJ2-2, with 9 bases identical to TRBD2. The length of the CDR3 is 17 residues. The J segment lost 7 bases and the V segment lost 4 bases, leaving 13 bases of the junction unmatched. Germline CDR1 is LGHNA and CDR2 is YNFKEQ. The DNA for the CDR3 is TGTGCCAGCAGCCGGATTCCGGGACTAGCTGAGGGCGGGGAGCTGTTTTTT. This encodes CASSRIPGLAEGGELFF.

The J gene is TRBJ2-5, the V gene TRBV19; 11 nucleotides agree with TRBD2. From germline, CDR1 is LNHDA and CDR2 SQIVND (reference sequence). This CDR3 is 18 amino acids long. J was trimmed by 4 bases and V by 1 base; bases with no gene match: 11. The CDR3: CASSIVGTLAGGLETQYF. DNA of the CDR3: TGTGCCAGTAGTATAGTGGGGACCCTAGCGGGGGGCCTAGAGACCCAGTACTTC.

V usage is TRBV5-4 and J usage is TRBJ2-2, with D unclear. This CDR3 region has 12 residues. Germline CDR1 reads SGHNT; CDR2 reads YYREEE (reference sequence). The V and J ends lost 5 bases and 7 bases respectively, with 9 bases between them. CDR3 region: CASSSSSGELFF. The CDR3 coding sequence is TGTGCCAGCAGTTCGTCTAGCGGGGAGCTGTTTTTT.